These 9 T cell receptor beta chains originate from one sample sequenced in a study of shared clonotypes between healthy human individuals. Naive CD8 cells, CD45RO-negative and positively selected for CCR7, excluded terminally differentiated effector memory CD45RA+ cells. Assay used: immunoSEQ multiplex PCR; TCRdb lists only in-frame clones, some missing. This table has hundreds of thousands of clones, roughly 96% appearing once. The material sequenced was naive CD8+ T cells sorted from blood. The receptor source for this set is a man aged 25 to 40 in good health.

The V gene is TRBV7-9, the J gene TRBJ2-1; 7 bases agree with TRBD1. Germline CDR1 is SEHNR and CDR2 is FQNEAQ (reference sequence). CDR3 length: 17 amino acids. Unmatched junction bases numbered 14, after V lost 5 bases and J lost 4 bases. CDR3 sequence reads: CASSSSMTQGVYNEQFF. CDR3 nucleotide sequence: TGTGCCAGCAGCAGTAGTATGACTCAGGGGGTTTACAATGAGCAGTTCTTC.

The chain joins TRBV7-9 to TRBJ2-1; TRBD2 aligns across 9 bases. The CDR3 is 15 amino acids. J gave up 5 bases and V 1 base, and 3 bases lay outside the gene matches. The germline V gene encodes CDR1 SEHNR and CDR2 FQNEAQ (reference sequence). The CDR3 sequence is CASSLGAGGNNEQFF. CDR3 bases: TGTGCCAGCAGCTTAGGAGCGGGGGGTAACAATGAGCAGTTCTTC.

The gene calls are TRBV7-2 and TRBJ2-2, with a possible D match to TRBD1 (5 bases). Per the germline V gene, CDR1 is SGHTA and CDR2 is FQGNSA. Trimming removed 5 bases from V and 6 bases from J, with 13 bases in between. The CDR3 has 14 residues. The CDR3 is CASSPRQGPGELFF. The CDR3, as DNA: TGTGCCAGCAGCCCCCGTCAGGGCCCCGGGGAGCTGTTTTTT.

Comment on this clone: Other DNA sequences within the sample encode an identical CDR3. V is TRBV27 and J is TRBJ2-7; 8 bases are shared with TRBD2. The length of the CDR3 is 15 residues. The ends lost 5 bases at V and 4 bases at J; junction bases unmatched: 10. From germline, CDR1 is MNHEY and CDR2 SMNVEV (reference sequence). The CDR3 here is CASSPRGSGSYEQYF. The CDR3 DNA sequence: TGTGCCAGCAGTCCCCGAGGGAGCGGGAGTTACGAGCAGTACTTC.

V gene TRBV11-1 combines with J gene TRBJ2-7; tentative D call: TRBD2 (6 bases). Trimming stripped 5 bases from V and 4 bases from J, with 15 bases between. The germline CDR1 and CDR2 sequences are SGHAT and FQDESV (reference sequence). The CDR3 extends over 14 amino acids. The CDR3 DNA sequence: TGTGCCAGCAGCACGCCTAGCGCCCTATACGAGCAGTACTTC. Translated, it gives CASSTPSALYEQYF.

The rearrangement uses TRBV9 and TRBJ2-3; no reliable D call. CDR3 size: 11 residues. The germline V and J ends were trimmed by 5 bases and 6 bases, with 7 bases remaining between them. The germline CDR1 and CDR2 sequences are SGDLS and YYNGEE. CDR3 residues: CASSYADTQYF. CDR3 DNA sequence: TGTGCCAGCAGTTACGCGGATACGCAGTATTTT. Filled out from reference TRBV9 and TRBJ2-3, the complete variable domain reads DSGVTQTPKHLITATGQRVTLRCSPRSGDLSVYWYQQSLDQGLQFLIQYYNGEERAKGNILERFSAQQFPDLHSELNLSSLELGDSALYFCASSYADTQYFGPGTRLTVL.

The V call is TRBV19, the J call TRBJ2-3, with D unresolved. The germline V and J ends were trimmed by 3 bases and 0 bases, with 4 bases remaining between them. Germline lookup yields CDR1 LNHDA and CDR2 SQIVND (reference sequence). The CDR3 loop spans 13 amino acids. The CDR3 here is CASSMASTDTQYF. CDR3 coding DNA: TGTGCCAGTAGTATGGCCAGCACAGATACGCAGTATTTT.

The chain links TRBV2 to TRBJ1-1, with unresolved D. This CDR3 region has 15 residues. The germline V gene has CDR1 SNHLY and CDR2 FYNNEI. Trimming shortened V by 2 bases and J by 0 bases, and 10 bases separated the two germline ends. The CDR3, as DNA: TGTGCCAGCAGTGAAAGTAGGTCGATGAACACTGAAGCTTTCTTT. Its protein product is CASSESRSMNTEAFF.

The CDR3 loop is CASSLGLAGPTNSYNEQFF. The CDR3 nucleotides are TGTGCCAGCAGCTTAGGGCTAGCGGGACCCACCAACTCCTACAATGAGCAGTTCTTC. The rearrangement uses TRBV7-9 and TRBJ2-1; 9 bases agree with TRBD2. The CDR3 runs 19 residues. CDR1 is SEHNR, CDR2 FQNEAQ, per germline (reference sequence). With 1 base clipped from V and 0 bases from J, the junction kept 10 bases outside the gene matches.